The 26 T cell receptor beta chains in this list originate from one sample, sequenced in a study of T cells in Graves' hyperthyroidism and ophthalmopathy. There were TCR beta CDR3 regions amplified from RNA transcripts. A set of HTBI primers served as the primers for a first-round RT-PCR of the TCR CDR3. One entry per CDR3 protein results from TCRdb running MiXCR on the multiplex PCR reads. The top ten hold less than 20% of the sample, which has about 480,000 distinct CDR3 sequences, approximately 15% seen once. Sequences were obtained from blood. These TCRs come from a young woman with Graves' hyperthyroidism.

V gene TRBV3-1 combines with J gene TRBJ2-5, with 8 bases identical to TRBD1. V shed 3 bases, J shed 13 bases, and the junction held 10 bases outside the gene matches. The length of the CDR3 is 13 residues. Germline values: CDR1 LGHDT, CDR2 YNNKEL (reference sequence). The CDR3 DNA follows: TGTGCCAGCAGCCACCAGGACAGGGTACCTGCGTACTTC. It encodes CASSHQDRVPAYF.

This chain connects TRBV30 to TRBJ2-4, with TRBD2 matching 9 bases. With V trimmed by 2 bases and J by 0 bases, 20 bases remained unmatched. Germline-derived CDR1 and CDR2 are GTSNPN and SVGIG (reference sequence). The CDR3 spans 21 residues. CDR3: CAWSRPGLANRVLLAKNIQYF. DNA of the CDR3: TGTGCCTGGAGTCGGCCGGGACTAGCTAATCGGGTACTGTTAGCCAAAAACATTCAGTACTTC.

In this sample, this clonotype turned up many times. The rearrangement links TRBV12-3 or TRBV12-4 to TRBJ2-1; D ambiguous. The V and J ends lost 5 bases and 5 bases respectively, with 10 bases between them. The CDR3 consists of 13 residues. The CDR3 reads CASSALSNNEQFF. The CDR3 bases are TGTGCCAGCAGTGCCCTTTCCAACAATGAGCAGTTCTTC.

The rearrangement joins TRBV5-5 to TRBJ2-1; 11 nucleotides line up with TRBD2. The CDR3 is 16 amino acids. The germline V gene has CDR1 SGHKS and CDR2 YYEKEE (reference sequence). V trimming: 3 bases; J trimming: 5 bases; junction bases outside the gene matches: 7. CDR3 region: CASSSPLAGDHNEQFF. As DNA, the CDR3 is TGTGCCAGCAGCTCCCCACTAGCGGGAGATCACAATGAGCAGTTCTTC.

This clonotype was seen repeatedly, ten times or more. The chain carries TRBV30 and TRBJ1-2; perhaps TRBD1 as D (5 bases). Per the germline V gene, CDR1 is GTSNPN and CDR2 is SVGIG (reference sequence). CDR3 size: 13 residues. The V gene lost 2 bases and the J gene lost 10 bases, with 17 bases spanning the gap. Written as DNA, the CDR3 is TGTGCCTGGAGTTCGGGGGGTTCATACGACTACACCTTC. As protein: CAWSSGGSYDYTF.

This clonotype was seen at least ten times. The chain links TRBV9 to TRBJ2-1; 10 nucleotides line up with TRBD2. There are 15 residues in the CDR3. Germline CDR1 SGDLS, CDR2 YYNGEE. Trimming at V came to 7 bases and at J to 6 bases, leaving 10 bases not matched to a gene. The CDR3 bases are TGTGCCAGCGACCCCTGGCTAGCGGGAGTCAATGAGCAGTTCTTC. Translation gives CASDPWLAGVNEQFF.

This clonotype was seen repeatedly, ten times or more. CDR3 region: CASRRSYGYTF. CDR3 in DNA: TGTGCCAGCAGGCGGAGTTATGGCTACACCTTC. This rearrangement joins TRBV6-1 to TRBJ1-2; D gene unclear. The germline CDR1 and CDR2 sequences are MNHNS and SASEGT. Trimming took 6 bases from V and 5 from J, leaving 7 bases between them. This CDR3 spans 11 amino acids.

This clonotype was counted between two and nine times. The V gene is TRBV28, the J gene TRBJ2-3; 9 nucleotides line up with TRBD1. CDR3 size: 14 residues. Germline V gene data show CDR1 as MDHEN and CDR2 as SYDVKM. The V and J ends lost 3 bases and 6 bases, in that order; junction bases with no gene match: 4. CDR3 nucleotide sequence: TGTGCCAGCAGTTTTTACAGGGGGCCGGATACGCAGTATTTT. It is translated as CASSFYRGPDTQYF. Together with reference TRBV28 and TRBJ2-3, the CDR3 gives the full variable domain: DVKVTQSSRYLVKRTGEKVFLECVQDMDHENMFWYRQDPGLGLRLIYFSYDVKMKEKGDIPEGYSVSREKKERFSLILESASTNQTSMYLCASSFYRGPDTQYFGPGTRLTVL.

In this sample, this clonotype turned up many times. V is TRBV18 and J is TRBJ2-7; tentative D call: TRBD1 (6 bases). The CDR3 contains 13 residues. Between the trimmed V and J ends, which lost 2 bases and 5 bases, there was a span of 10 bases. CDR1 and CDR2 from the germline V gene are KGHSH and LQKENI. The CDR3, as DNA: TGTGCCAGCTCACCAAATGGGGGCGACGAGCAGTACGTC. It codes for CASSPNGGDEQYV.

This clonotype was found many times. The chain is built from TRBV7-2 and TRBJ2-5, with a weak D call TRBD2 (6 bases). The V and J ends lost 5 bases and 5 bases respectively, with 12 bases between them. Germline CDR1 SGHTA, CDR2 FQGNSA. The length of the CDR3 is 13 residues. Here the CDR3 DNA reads TGTGCCAGCAGCCCCGGGGGTTGGGAGACCCAGTACTTC. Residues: CASSPGGWETQYF.

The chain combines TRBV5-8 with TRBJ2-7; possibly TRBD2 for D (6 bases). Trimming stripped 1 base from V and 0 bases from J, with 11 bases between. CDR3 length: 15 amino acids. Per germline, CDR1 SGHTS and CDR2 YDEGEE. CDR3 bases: TGTGCCAGCAGCTTGTCTGCGGGGAACTCCTACGAGCAGTACGTC. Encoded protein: CASSLSAGNSYEQYV.

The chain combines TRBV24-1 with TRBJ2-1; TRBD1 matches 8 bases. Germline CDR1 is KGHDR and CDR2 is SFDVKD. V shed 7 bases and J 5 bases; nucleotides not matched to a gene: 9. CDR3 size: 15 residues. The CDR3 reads CATSLGQGRHNEQFF. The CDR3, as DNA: TGTGCCACCAGCCTCGGACAGGGTCGCCACAATGAGCAGTTCTTC.

The CDR3 DNA is TGTGCCAGCAGGGGGGTCTTAGGCACCGGGGAGCTGTTTTTT. Its translation is CASRGVLGTGELFF. This chain connects TRBV27 to TRBJ2-2; TRBD1 or TRBD2 may be the D gene (5 bases each). This CDR3 comprises 14 residues. Trimming pared 6 bases from V and 4 bases from J, leaving 12 bases between. From germline, CDR1 is MNHEY and CDR2 SMNVEV (reference sequence).

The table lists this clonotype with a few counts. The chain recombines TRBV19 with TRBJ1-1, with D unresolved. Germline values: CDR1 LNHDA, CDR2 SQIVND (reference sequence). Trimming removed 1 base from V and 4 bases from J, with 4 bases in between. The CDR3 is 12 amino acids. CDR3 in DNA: TGTGCCAGTAGTATAGGGAGCACTGAAGCTTTCTTT. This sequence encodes CASSIGSTEAFF.

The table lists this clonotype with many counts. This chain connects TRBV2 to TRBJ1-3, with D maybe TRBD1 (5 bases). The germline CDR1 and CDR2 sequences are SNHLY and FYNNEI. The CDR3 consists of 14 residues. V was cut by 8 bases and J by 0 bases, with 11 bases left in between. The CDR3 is CASLNQGSGNTIYF. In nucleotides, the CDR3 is TGTGCCAGCTTAAATCAGGGCTCTGGAAACACCATATATTTT.

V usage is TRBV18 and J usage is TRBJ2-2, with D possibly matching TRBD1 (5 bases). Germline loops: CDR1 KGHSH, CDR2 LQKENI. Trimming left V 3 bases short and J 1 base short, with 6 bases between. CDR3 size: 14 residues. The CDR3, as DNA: TGTGCCAGCTCACCGGACAAGAACACCGGGGAGCTGTTTTTT. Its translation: CASSPDKNTGELFF.

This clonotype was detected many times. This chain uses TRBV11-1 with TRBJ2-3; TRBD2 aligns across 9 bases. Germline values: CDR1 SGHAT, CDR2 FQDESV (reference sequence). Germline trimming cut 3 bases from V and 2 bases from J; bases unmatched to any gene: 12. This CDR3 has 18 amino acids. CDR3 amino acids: CASSFAPSLAGITDTQYF. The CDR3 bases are TGTGCCAGCAGCTTTGCCCCGAGTCTAGCGGGGATCACAGATACGCAGTATTTT.

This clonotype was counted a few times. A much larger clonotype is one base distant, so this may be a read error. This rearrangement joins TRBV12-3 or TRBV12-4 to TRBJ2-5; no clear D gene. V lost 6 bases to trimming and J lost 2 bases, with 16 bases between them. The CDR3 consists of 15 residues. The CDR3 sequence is CASSPILRKQETQYF. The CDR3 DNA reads TGTGCCAGCAGCCCCATCCTAAGGAAACAAGAGACCCAGTACTTC.

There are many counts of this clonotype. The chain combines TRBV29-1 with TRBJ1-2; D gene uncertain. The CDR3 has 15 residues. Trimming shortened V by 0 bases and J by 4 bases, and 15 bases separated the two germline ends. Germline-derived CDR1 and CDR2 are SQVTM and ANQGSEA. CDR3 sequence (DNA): TGCAGCGTTGAAGAGCCGGCAGGCCTTTTCTATGGCTACACCTTC. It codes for CSVEEPAGLFYGYTF.

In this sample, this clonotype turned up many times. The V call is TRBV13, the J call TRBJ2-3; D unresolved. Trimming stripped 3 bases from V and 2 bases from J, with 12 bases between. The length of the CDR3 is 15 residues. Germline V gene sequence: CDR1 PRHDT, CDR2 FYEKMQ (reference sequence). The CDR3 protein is CASSFSIVLTDTQYF. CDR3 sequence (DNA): TGTGCCAGCAGCTTCTCTATCGTCCTCACAGATACGCAGTATTTT.

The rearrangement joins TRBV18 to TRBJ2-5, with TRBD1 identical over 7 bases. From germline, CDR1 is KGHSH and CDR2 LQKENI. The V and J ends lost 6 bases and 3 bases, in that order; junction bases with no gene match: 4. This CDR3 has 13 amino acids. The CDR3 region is CASSPGTEETQYF. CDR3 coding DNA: TGTGCCAGCTCGCCCGGGACAGAAGAGACCCAGTACTTC.

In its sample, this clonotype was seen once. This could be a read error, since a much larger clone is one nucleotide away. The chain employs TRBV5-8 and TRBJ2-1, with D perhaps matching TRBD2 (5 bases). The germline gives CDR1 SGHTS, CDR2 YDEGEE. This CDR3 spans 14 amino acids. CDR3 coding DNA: TGTGCCAGCAGCTTGGCCGGGATTTGGAATGAGCGGTTCTTC. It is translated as CASSLAGIWNERFF.

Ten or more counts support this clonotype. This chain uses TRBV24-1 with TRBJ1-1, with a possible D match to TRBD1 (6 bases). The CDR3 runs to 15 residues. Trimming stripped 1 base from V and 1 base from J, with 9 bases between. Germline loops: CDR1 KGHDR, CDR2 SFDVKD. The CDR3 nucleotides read TGTGCCACCAGTGATTTCGGGACATCGAACACTGAAGCTTTCTTT. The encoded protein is CATSDFGTSNTEAFF.

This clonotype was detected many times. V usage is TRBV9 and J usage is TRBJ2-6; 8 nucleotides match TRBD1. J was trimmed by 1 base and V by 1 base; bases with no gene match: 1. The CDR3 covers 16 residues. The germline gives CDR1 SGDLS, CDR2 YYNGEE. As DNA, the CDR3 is TGTGCCAGCAGCGTACAGGGGGCGTCTGGGGCCAACGTCCTGACTTTC. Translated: CASSVQGASGANVLTF.

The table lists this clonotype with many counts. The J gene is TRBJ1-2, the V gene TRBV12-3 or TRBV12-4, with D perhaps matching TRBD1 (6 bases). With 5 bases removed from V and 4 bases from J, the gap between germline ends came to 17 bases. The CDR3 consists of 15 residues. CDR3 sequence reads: CASSLTWTARYGYTF. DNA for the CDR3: TGTGCCAGCAGTCTCACCTGGACAGCCCGCTATGGCTACACCTTC.

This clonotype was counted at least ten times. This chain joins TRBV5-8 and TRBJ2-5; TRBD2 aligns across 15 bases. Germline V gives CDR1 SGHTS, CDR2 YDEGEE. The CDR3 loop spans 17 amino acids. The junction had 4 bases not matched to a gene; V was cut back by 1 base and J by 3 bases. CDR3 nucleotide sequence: TGTGCCAGCAGCTTGTCGGGACTAGCGGGAGGTGAAGAGACCCAGTACTTC. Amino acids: CASSLSGLAGGEETQYF.